This entry concerns a single TCR beta chain. The data were obtained in a study of blood T cell repertoires in COVID-19. Turning to the study itself: The United States, Italy and Spain were the sources of the acute and convalescent COVID-19 samples. T cells, B-cell-depleted T cells, or PBMCs provided the cDNA or gDNA that served as material.

Seattle enrolled patients during active infection and tracked them longitudinally. As processed by the authors: Reference gene primer amplification in the assay estimated nucleated cell counts. Libraries were prepared by immunoSEQ multiplex PCR; TCRdb keeps only in-frame clonotypes and omits some of them. The V and J calls and the clone size are those of that table, but D and trimming were determined from the DNA. Here the sample spans around 50,000 clones, about 85% being singletons. Trimming left V 2 bases short and J 8 bases short, with 12 bases between. This CDR3 contains 13 residues. The germline V gene encodes CDR1 KGHSH and CDR2 LQKENI.

Sequencing was carried out using peripheral blood. This TCR was sampled from a woman aged 80 or older with COVID-19, enrolled during active disease. This chain uses TRBV18 with TRBJ1-2; possible D gene TRBD1, 6 bases. The CDR3 region has the DNA TGTGCCAGCTCACCAGGGGGCAGGGGAGGCTACACCTTC. Protein sequence: CASSPGGRGGYTF. Variable domain in full (rest from reference TRBV18 and TRBJ1-2): NAGVMQNPRHLVRRRGQEARLRCSPMKGHSHVYWYRQLPEEGLKFMVYLQKENIIDESGMPKERFSAEFPKEGPSILRIQQVVRGDSAAYFCASSPGGRGGYTFGSGTRLTVV.